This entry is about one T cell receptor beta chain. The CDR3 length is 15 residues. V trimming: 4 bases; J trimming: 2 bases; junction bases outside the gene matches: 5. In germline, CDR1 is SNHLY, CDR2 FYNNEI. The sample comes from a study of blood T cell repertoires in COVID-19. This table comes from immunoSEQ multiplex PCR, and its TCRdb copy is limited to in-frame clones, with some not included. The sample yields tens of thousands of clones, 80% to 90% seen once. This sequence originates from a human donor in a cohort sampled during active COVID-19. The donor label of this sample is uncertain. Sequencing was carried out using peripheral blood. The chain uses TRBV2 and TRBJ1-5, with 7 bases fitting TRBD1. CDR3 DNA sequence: TGTGCCAGCAGTGCAGACAGGGCACGCAATCAGCCCCAGCATTTT. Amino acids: CASSADRARNQPQHF.